This is a list of T cell receptor beta chains from one sample in a study of tumor-infiltrating lymphocytes in primary liver carcinoma. Each CDR3 protein gets one entry after TCRdb re-called the multiplex PCR reads with MiXCR. The profile shows tens of thousands of distinct CDR3 sequences, around 70% of them singletons. Sample: liver tumor tissue from sampling region 1. These receptors were taken from a man aged 35-49 years with primary liver carcinoma and hepatitis B virus infection. Both conserved end residues are part of each CDR3. Each record gives: D gene, J gene, V gene, clone size, CDR3 protein, CDR3 DNA. The D gene is left open where the match is weak. The size field is filled for only some rows; it gives once, few, many or a size class.

.,TRBJ1-1,TRBV4-2,.,CASSQDHGRALNTESFF,TGTGCCAGCAGCCAAGATCACGGCAGGGCTTTGAACACTGAATCTTTCTTT
TRBD1,TRBJ1-6,TRBV6-1,many,CASRGQGPNNSPLHF,TGTGCCAGCAGAGGACAGGGGCCCAATAATTCACCCCTCCACTTT
.,TRBJ2-3,TRBV11-1,.,CDSSLGASAQTDTQYF,TGTGACAGCAGCCTCGGGGCTAGCGCACAAACAGATACGCAGTATTTT
.,TRBJ2-3,TRBV7-9,.,CASSWSDRCTDTQYF,TGTGCCAGCAGCTGGAGTGACAGATGCACAGATACGCAGTATTTT
.,TRBJ2-3,TRBV4-1,.,CANSQGVQGDTQYF,TGCGCAAACAGCCAAGGAGTACAAGGGGATACGCAGTATTTT
.,TRBJ2-7,TRBV6-1,.,CASNVGSRTIEQYF,TGTGCCAGCAATGTAGGGTCGCGGACAATCGAGCAATACTTC
.,TRBJ2-3,TRBV29-1,.,CNVNAVGTDTQYF,TGCAACGTCAACGCTGTTGGCACAGATACGCAGTATTTT
.,TRBJ1-1,TRBV29-1,.,CGVDTATNSEAFF,TGCGGCGTTGACACAGCCACGAACAGTGAAGCTTTCTTT
TRBD1,TRBJ1-6,TRBV7-9,many,CASSFGTGHNSPLHF,TGTGCCAGCAGCTTCGGGACAGGACATAATTCACCCCTCCACTTT
.,TRBJ2-7,TRBV6-5,.,CASSFSYWRANIPYERYF,TGTGCCAGCAGTTTCTCGTACTGGCGGGCGAATATCCCCTACGAGCGGTATTTC
.,TRBJ1-6,TRBV11-2,.,CASSLGTGLNLPLLF,TGTGCCAGCAGCTTAGGTACAGGATTAAATTTACCCCTCCTCTTT
.,TRBJ1-5,TRBV6-1,many,CASRGWLGQPQHF,TGTGCCAGCAGAGGTTGGCTAGGTCAGCCCCAGCATTTT
TRBD2,TRBJ2-2,TRBV6-5,.,CAISKLSGTNTGEPFF,TGTGCCATCAGTAAACTTAGCGGGACAAACACCGGGGAACCGTTTTTT
TRBD2,TRBJ2-5,TRBV29-1,many,CSHTSGSRETQYF,TGCAGCCATACTAGCGGGAGTCGAGAGACCCAGTACTTC
.,TRBJ2-4,TRBV6-1,.,CARSEPGLTKNIQYF,TGTGCCAGAAGTGAACCGGGTCTAACCAAAAACATTCAGTACTTC
TRBD2,TRBJ2-7,TRBV6-6,.,CASSYSTPSGSYEQYF,TGTGCCAGTAGTTACAGCACGCCTAGCGGGAGCTACGAGCAGTACTTC
TRBD1,TRBJ2-2,TRBV6-6,many,CASSIDRGRLGELFF,TGTGCCAGCAGTATCGACAGGGGGCGCCTCGGGGAGCTGTTTTTT
TRBD2,TRBJ2-6,TRBV6-2/TRBV6-3,.,CVSQGPSGSISGANILTF,TGTGTCAGCCAAGGTCCTAGCGGGAGCATATCTGGGGCCAACATCCTGACTTTC
.,TRBJ1-2,TRBV30,.,CAWSDGQYGYAF,TGTGCCTGGAGTGACGGACAGTATGGCTACGCCTTC
.,TRBJ2-1,TRBV5-4,.,CASSLREDHNEQFF,TGTGCCAGCAGCTTGCGTGAGGACCACAATGAGCAGTTCTTC
.,TRBJ2-6,TRBV9,.,CATSSRDFSGANVMTF,TGTGCCACCAGCTCAAGGGACTTCTCTGGGGCCAACGTCATGACTTTC
.,TRBJ2-7,TRBV28,.,CASSALGGRGVDEQYF,TGTGCCAGCAGTGCCCTTGGGGGGAGAGGGGTCGACGAGCAGTACTTC
TRBD2,TRBJ2-3,TRBV5-1,.,CTSSLASGNTDTQYF,TGCACCAGCAGCTTGGCTAGCGGGAACACAGATACGCAGTATTTT
.,TRBJ2-7,TRBV7-9,.,CASSLESARTYEQYF,TGTGCCAGCAGCTTAGAATCAGCGAGGACCTACGAGCAGTACTTC
.,TRBJ2-2,TRBV11-2,.,CASSIDRGELSF,TGTGCCAGTAGCATCGACCGCGGGGAGCTGTCTTTT
.,TRBJ1-1,TRBV10-3,.,CAIGEPGQMNTEGFF,TGTGCCATCGGTGAGCCGGGACAAATGAACACTGAAGGTTTCTTT
.,TRBJ1-5,TRBV6-5,.,CANSNNNQPRHF,TGTGCCAACAGCAACAACAATCAGCCCCGGCATTTT
.,TRBJ2-7,TRBV6-1,medium-sized,CASSYHTYEQYF,TGTGCCAGCAGCTACCACACCTACGAGCAGTACTTC
.,TRBJ1-5,TRBV2,.,CASSILQSRYSNQPQHF,TGTGCCAGCAGCATCTTACAGAGCCGGTATAGCAATCAGCCCCAGCATTTT
.,TRBJ2-5,TRBV5-1,many,CASSLAGLRETQYF,TGCGCCAGCAGCTTGGCTGGACTGAGGGAGACCCAGTACTTC
.,TRBJ2-2,TRBV28,many,CASRDGNTGELFF,TGTGCCAGCAGGGACGGGAACACCGGGGAGCTGTTTTTT
.,TRBJ2-1,TRBV6-1,.,CASKYQGTSYVEQFF,TGTGCCAGCAAGTATCAGGGGACCTCCTACGTTGAGCAGTTCTTC
TRBD1,TRBJ2-5,TRBV6-5,many,CASSSYTGGETQYF,TGTGCCAGCAGTTCATATACAGGGGGGGAGACCCAGTACTTC
.,TRBJ2-3,TRBV2,.,CASSESQITDTQYF,TGTGCCAGTAGTGAATCCCAGATCACAGATACGCAGTATTTT
.,TRBJ2-1,TRBV12-3/TRBV12-4,.,CANSPHTGNEQFF,TGTGCCAACAGCCCCCATACGGGGAATGAGCAATTCTTC
.,TRBJ1-3,TRBV5-6,.,CASSLEGAENTIYF,TGTGCCAGCAGCTTGGAAGGGGCAGAAAACACCATATATTTT
.,TRBJ1-1,TRBV4-1,.,CASSYGRYNILMNTEAFF,TGCGCCAGCAGCTACGGCAGATATAACATCTTGATGAACACTGAAGCTTTCTTT
.,TRBJ2-7,TRBV11-2,.,CACTLKQGSVQYF,TGTGCCTGCACCTTAAAACAGGGTTCGGTGCAGTACTTC
TRBD2,TRBJ2-7,TRBV6-1,.,CASCEPAVGGYEQYF,TGTGCCAGCTGTGAACCCGCGGTGGGGGGGTACGAGCAGTACTTC
TRBD2,TRBJ2-3,TRBV5-5,.,CASSISGRADTDTQYF,TGTGCCAGCAGCATTAGCGGGAGGGCCGACACAGATACTCAGTATTTT
TRBD1,TRBJ1-3,TRBV11-2,.,CASSIGQGSPGNTTYF,TGTGCGAGCAGCATCGGACAGGGCAGTCCTGGAAACACCACTTATTTT